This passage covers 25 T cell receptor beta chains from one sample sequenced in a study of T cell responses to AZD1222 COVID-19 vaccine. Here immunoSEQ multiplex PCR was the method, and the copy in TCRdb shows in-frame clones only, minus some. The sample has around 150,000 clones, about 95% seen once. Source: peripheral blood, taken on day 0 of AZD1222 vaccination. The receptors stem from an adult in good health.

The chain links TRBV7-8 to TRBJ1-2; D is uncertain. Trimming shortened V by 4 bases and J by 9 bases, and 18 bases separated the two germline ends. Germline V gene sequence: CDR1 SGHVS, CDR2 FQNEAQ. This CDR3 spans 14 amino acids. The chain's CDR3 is CASSSFGPGTSYTF. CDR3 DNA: TGTGCCAGCAGCTCGTTTGGGCCCGGTACGAGCTACACCTTC.

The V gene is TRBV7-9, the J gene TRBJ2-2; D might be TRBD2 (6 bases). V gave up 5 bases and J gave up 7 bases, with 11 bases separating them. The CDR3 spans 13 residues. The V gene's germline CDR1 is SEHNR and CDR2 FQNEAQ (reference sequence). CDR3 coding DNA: TGTGCCAGCAGCCCGGGGGATAACGGGGAGCTGTTTTTT. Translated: CASSPGDNGELFF.

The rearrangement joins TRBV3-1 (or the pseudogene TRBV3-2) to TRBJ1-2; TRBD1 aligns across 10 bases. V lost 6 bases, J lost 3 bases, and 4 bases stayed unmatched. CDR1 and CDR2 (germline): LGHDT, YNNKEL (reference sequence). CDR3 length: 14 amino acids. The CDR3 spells CASRGQGRYYGYTF. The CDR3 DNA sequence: TGTGCCAGCAGGGGACAGGGGAGATACTATGGCTACACCTTC.

CDR3 nucleotides: TGTGCCAGCAGCCAAACGGACAGCTCGGAGACCCAGTACTTC. It is translated as CASSQTDSSETQYF. V is TRBV21-1 and J is TRBJ2-5; TRBD1, the table's D call, was not compared with the DNA. TRBV21-1 is a documented pseudogene. The CDR3 extends over 14 amino acids.

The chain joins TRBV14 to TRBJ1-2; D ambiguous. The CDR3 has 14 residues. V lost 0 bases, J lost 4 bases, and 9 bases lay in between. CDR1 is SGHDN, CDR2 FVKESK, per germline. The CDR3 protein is CASSQDRAVYGYTF. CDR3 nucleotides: TGTGCCAGCAGCCAAGATAGGGCCGTCTATGGCTACACCTTC.

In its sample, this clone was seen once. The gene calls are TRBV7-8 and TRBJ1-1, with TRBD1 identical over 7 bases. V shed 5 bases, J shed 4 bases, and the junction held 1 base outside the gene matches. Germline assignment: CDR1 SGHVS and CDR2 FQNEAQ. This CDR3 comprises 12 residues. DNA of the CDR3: TGTGCCAGCAGCCGACAGGGCACTGAAGCTTTCTTT. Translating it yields CASSRQGTEAFF.

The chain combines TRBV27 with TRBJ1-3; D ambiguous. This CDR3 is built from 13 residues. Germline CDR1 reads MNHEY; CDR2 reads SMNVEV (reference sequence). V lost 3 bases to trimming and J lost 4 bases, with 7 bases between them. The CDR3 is CASSFSGGNTIYF. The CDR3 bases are TGTGCCAGCAGTTTCTCGGGGGGAAACACCATATATTTT.

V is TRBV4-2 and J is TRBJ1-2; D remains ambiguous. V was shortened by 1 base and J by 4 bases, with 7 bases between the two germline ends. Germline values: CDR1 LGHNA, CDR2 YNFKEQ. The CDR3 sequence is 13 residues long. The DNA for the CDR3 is TGTGCCAGCAGCCAAGCACAGAGCTATGGCTACACCTTC. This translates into CASSQAQSYGYTF.

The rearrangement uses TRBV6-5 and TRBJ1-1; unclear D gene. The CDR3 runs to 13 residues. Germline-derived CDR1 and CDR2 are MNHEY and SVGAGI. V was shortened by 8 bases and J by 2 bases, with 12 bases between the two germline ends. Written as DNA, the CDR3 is TGTGCCAGCCGACCCGGACTTAACACTGAAGCTTTCTTT. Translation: CASRPGLNTEAFF.

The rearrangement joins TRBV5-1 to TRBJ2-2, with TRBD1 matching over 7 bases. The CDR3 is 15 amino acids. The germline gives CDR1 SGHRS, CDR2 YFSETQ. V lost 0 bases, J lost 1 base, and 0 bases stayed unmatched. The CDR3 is CASSLGQGNTGELFF. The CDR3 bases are TGCGCCAGCAGCTTGGGACAGGGGAACACCGGGGAGCTGTTTTTT. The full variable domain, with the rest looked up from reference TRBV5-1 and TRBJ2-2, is KAGVTQTPRYLIKTRGQQVTLSCSPISGHRSVSWYQQTPGQGLQFLFEYFSETQRNKGNFPGRFSGRQFSNSRSEMNVSTLELGDSALYLCASSLGQGNTGELFFGEGSRLTVL.

In nucleotides, the CDR3 is TGTGCCAGCAGGACAGGGGAGGGTACCGGCTACACCTTC. It yields the protein CASRTGEGTGYTF. The chain recombines TRBV6-6 with TRBJ1-2; 8 positions agree with TRBD1. This CDR3 is 13 amino acids long. The junction had 8 bases not matched to a gene; V was cut back by 6 bases and J by 8 bases. Germline CDR1 is MNHNY and CDR2 is SVGAGI (reference sequence).

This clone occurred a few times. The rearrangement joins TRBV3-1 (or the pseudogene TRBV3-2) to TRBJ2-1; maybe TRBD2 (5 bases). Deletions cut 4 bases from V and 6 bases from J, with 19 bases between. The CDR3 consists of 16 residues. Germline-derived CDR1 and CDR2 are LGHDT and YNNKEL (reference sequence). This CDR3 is CASSLMTPSGFNEQFF. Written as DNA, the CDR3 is TGTGCCAGCAGCCTAATGACGCCTTCGGGGTTCAATGAGCAGTTCTTC.

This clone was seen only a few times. The CDR3: CASSWAASGYTF. The CDR3 coding sequence is TGTGCCAGCAGTTGGGCAGCGTCTGGCTACACCTTC. The rearrangement uses TRBV12-3 or TRBV12-4 and TRBJ1-2, with unresolved D. V was trimmed by 4 bases and J by 7 bases, leaving 10 bases between them. The CDR3 sequence is 12 residues long.

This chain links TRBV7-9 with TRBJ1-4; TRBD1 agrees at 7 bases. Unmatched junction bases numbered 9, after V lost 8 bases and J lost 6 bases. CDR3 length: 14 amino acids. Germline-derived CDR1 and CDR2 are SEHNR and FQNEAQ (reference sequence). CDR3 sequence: CASRRRQGDEKLFF. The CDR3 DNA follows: TGTGCCAGCCGCCGTAGACAGGGAGATGAAAAACTGTTTTTT.

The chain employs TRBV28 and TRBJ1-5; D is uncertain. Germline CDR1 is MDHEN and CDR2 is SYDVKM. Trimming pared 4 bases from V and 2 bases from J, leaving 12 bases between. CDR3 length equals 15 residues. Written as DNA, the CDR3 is TGTGCCAGCAGTTCCTCGCAGGTTGGCAATCAGCCCCAGCATTTT. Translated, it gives CASSSSQVGNQPQHF.

The CDR3 loop is CASTRAEGGEQYF. DNA of the CDR3: TGCGCCAGCACTCGGGCGGAGGGAGGCGAGCAGTACTTC. The V and J genes are TRBV10-2 and TRBJ2-7, with D possibly being TRBD2 (6 bases). From germline, CDR1 is WSHSY and CDR2 SAAADI. The CDR3 length is 13 residues. Trimming left V 7 bases short and J 6 bases short, with 16 bases between.

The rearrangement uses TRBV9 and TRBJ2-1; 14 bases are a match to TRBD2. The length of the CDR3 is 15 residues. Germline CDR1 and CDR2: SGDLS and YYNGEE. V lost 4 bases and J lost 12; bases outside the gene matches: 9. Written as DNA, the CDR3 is TGTGCCAGCAGCCCCGGGACTAGCGGGAGCACGGGGCAGTTCTTC. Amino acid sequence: CASSPGTSGSTGQFF. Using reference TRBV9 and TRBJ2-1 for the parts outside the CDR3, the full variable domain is DSGVTQTPKHLITATGQRVTLRCSPRSGDLSVYWYQQSLDQGLQFLIQYYNGEERAKGNILERFSAQQFPDLHSELNLSSLELGDSALYFCASSPGTSGSTGQFFGPGTRLTVL.

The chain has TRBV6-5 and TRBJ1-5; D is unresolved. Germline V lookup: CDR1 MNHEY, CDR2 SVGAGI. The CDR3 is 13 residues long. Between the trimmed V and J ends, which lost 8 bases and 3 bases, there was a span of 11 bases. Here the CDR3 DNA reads TGTGCCAGCCCTGGGAGATCCAATCAGCCCCAGCATTTT. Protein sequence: CASPGRSNQPQHF.

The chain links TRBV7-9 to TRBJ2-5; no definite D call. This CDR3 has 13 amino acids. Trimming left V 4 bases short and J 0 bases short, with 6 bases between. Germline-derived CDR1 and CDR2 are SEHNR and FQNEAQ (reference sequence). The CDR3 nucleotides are TGTGCCAGCAGCTCCCTGAACCAAGAGACCCAGTACTTC. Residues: CASSSLNQETQYF.

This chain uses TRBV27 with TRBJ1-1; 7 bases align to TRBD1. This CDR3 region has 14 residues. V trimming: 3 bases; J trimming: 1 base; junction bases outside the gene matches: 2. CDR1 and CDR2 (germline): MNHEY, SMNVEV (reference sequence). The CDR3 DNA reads TGTGCCAGCAGTTTTGGGACAGCGAACACTGAAGCTTTCTTT. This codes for CASSFGTANTEAFF.

The CDR3: CASSPLGRLRDQPQHF. DNA of the CDR3: TGTGCCAGTAGTCCCTTGGGCAGGCTCCGAGATCAGCCCCAGCATTTT. This rearrangement joins TRBV19 to TRBJ1-5; D remains unclear. Germline values: CDR1 LNHDA, CDR2 SQIVND (reference sequence). The CDR3 covers 16 residues. V was cut by 5 bases and J by 5 bases, with 19 bases left in between.

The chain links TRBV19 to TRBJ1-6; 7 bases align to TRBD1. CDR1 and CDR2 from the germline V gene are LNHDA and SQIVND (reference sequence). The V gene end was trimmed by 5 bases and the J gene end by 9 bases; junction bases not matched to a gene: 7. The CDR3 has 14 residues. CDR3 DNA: TGTGCCAGTAGTCCCGGGACAGAGCCTTCACCCCTCCACTTT. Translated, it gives CASSPGTEPSPLHF.

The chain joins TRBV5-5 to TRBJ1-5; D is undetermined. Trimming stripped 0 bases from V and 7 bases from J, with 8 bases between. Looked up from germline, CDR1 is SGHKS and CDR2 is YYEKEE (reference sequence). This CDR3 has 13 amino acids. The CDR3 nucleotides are TGTGCCAGCAGCTTGGCGGATCGGCAGCCCCAGCATTTT. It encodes CASSLADRQPQHF.

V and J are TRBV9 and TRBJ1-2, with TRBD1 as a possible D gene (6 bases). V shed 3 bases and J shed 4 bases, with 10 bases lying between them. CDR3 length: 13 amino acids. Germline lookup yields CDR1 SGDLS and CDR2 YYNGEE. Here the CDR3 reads CASSDQGIYGYTF. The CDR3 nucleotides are TGTGCCAGCAGCGATCAGGGGATCTATGGCTACACCTTC.

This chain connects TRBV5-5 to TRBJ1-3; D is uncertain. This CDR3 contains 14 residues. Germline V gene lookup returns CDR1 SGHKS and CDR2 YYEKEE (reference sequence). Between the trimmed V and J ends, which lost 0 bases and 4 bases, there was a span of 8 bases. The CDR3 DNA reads TGTGCCAGCAGCTTGGGCGGAGCGGGAAACACCATATATTTT. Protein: CASSLGGAGNTIYF.